This T cell receptor (beta chain) stems from a study of blood T cells in healthy people across ages. This clonotype has more than one count but fewer than ten. Next came a second PCR, run for about 7 to 12 cycles, which used a sample-barcoded 5' primer along with a J-beta primer mix. TCRdb passed the 5' RACE reads through MiXCR, listing each CDR3 protein once. This sample has 540,000 or so distinct CDR3 sequences, with 27% found just once. The CDR3 length is 13 residues. CDR1 and CDR2 from the germline V gene are SQVTM and ANQGSEA. Deletions cut 7 bases from V and 1 base from J, with 13 bases between.

This sequence joins TRBV29-1 and TRBJ1-1, with a weak D call TRBD1 (5 bases). The source of this sequence is a woman aged 70 to 79 in good health. The sample comprised blood. The CDR3 sequence: CSAAKTGNTEAFF. The CDR3 DNA sequence: TGCAGCGCAGCCAAAACAGGGAACACTGAAGCTTTCTTT. Looking up the rest from reference TRBV29-1 and TRBJ1-1 gives the full variable domain: SAVISQKPSRDICQRGTSLTIQCQVDSQVTMMFWYRQQPGQSLTLIATANQGSEATYESGFVIDKFPISRPNLTFSTLTVSNMSPEDSSIYLCSAAKTGNTEAFFGQGTRLTVV.